One sample yielded the 3 T cell receptor beta chains listed below, sequenced in a study of blood T cell repertoires in COVID-19 (dated by TCRdb to the early 2020s). The library was prepared using the immunoSEQ multiplex PCR assay. TCRdb stores this immuneACCESS table with in-frame sequences only. Part of the clones is absent; in the studies checked, under half of the shortfall reflects unresolved V genes, and no reason is known for the rest. The sample contains fewer than 250,000 clones, 75% to 85% of them found a single time. More than 5.5% of the sample is taken by the ten largest. Material for sequencing was peripheral blood. The source of these receptors is a human donor in a cohort sampled during active COVID-19.

The V call is TRBV5-1, the J call TRBJ1-1; D call uncertain. V dropped 2 bases and J dropped 0 bases, with 8 bases sitting between them. There are 14 residues in the CDR3. Germline loops: CDR1 SGHRS, CDR2 YFSETQ. CDR3 amino acids: CASSFQALNTEAFF. In DNA form, the CDR3 reads TGCGCCAGCAGCTTTCAGGCCTTGAACACTGAAGCTTTCTTT.

This clone was detected only a few times. The gene calls are TRBV10-1 and TRBJ2-2; 8 positions match TRBD1. From germline, CDR1 is WNHNN and CDR2 SYGVQD (reference sequence). This CDR3 has 17 amino acids. Trimming took 6 bases from V and 2 from J; bases not matched to a gene: 11. CDR3 in DNA: TGCGCCAGCAGCCCGATTATGCAGGGGGCAAACACCGGGGAGCTGTTTTTT. Encoded protein: CASSPIMQGANTGELFF.

The chain carries TRBV2 and TRBJ2-5, with a weak D call TRBD1 (5 bases). CDR3 length: 13 residues. Germline V gives CDR1 SNHLY, CDR2 FYNNEI. Trimming shortened V by 4 bases and J by 5 bases, and 11 bases separated the two germline ends. In DNA form, the CDR3 reads TGTGCCAGCAGTGTGACAGTTAGGGAGACCCAGTACTTC. Its translation: CASSVTVRETQYF.